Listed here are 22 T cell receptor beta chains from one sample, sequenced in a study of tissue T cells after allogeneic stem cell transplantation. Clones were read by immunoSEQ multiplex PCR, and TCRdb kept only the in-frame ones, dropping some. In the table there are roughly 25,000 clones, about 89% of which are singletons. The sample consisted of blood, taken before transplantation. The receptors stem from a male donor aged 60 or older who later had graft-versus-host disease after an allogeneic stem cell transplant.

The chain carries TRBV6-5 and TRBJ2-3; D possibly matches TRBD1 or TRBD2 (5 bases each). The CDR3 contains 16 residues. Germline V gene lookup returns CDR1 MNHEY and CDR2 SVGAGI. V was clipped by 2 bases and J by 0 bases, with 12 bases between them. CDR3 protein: CASSYVRDRSTDTQYF. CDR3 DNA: TGTGCCAGCAGTTACGTGAGGGACCGAAGCACAGATACGCAGTATTTT.

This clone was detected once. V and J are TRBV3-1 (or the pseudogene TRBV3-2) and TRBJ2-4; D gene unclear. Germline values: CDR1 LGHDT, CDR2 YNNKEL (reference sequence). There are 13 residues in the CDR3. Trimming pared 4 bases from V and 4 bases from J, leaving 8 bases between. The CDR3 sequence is CASSLSAKNIQYF. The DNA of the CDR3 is TGTGCCAGCAGCCTCTCAGCTAAAAACATTCAGTACTTC.

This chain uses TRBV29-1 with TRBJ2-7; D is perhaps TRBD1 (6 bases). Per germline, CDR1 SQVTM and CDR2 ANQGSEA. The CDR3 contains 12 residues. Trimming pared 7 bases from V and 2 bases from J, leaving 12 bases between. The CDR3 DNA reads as TGCAGCGCCGGATCAGGGGCCTACGAGCAGTACTTC. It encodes CSAGSGAYEQYF.

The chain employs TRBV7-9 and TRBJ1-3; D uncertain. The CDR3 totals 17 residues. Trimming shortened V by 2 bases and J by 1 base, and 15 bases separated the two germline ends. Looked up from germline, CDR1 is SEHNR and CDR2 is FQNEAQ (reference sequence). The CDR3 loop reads CASSLLATSVSGNTIYF. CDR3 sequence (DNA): TGTGCCAGCAGCTTACTAGCGACCAGCGTTTCTGGAAACACCATATATTTT.

CDR3 in DNA: TGTGCCAGCAGCGGCGCTCTATGGGACCCCGGGAACGAGCAGTACTTC. Translated, it gives CASSGALWDPGNEQYF. V gene TRBV9 combines with J gene TRBJ2-7; either TRBD1 or TRBD2 may fit D (5 bases each). There are 16 residues in the CDR3. The germline V and J ends were trimmed by 3 bases and 5 bases, with 21 bases remaining between them. Germline values: CDR1 SGDLS, CDR2 YYNGEE. Using reference TRBV9 and TRBJ2-7 for the parts outside the CDR3, the full variable domain is DSGVTQTPKHLITATGQRVTLRCSPRSGDLSVYWYQQSLDQGLQFLIQYYNGEERAKGNILERFSAQQFPDLHSELNLSSLELGDSALYFCASSGALWDPGNEQYFGPGTRLTVT.

In nucleotides, the CDR3 is TGTGCCAGCAGTGAACAGGGGCGAGGTGGCTACACCTTC. Translation gives CASSEQGRGGYTF. The chain links TRBV2 to TRBJ1-2, with D tentatively TRBD1 (6 bases). The CDR3 totals 13 residues. Deletions cut 2 bases from V and 7 bases from J, with 11 bases between. Germline values: CDR1 SNHLY, CDR2 FYNNEI.

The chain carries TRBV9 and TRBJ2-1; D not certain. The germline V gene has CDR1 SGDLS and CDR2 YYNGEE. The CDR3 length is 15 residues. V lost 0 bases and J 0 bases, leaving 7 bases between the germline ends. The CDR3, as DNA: TGTGCCAGCAGCGTAGGGCAAAGCTCCTACAATGAGCAGTTCTTC. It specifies CASSVGQSSYNEQFF.

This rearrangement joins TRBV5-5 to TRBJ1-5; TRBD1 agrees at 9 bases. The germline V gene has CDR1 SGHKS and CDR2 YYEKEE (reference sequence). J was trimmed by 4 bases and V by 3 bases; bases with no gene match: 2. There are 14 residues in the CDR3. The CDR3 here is CASSWGQGNQPQHF. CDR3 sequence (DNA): TGTGCCAGCAGCTGGGGACAGGGAAATCAGCCCCAGCATTTT.

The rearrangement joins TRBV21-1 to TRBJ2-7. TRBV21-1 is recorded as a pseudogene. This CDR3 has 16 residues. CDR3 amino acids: CASSKVRGRLSYEQYF. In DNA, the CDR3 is TGTGCCAGCAGCAAAGTTAGGGGGAGGTTGTCCTACGAGCAGTACTTC.

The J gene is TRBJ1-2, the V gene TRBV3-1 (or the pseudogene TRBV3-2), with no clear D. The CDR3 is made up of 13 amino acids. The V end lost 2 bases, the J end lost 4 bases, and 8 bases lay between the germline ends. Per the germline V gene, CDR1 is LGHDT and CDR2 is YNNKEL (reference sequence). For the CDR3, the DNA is TGTGCCAGCAGCCAAATTGCCTCCTATGGCTACACCTTC. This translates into CASSQIASYGYTF.

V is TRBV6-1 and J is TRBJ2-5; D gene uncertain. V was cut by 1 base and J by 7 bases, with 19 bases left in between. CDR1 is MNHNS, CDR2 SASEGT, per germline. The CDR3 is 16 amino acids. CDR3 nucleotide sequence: TGTGCCAGCAGTGAAGGGGCCAACTCGAGGCCAGTGACCCAGTACTTC. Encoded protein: CASSEGANSRPVTQYF.

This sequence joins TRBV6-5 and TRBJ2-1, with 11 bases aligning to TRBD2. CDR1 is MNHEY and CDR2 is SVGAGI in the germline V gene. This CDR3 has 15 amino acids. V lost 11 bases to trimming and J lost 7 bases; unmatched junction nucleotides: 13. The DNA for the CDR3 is TGTGCCGGGAATAGCGGGAGGGGGGGGATGAATGAGCAGTTCTTC. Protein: CAGNSGRGGMNEQFF.

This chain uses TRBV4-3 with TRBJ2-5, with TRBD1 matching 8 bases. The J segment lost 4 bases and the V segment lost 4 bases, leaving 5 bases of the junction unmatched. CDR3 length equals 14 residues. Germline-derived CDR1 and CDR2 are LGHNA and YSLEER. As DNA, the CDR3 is TGCGCCAGCAGCCGCAGGGGGCCCCCAGAGACCCAGTACTTC. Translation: CASSRRGPPETQYF.

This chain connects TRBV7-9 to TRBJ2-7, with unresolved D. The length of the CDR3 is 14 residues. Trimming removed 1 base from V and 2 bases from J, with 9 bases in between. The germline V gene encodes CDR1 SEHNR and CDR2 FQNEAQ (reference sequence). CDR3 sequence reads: CASSLVPETYEQYF. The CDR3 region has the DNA TGTGCCAGCAGCTTAGTCCCGGAAACCTACGAGCAGTACTTC.

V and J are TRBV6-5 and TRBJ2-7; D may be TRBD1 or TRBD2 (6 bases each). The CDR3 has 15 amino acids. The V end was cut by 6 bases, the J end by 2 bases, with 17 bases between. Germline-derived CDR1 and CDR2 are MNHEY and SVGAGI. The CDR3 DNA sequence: TGTGCCAGCAGACCCCACGGGGGCGCAACCTACGAGCAGTACTTC. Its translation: CASRPHGGATYEQYF.

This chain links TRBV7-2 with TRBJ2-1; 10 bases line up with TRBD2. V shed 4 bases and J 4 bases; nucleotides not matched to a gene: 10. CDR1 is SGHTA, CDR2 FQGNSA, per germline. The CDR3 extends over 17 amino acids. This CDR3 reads CASSSTSGTSVYNEQFF. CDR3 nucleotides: TGTGCCAGCAGCTCGACGTCCGGGACTAGCGTGTACAATGAGCAGTTCTTC.

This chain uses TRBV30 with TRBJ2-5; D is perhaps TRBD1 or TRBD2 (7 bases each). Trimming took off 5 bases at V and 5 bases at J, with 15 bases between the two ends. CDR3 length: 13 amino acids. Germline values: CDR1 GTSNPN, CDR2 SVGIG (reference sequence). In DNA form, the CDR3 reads TGTGCCTGGCACAGGGGAGGGGGTGAGACCCAGTACTTC. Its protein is CAWHRGGGETQYF.

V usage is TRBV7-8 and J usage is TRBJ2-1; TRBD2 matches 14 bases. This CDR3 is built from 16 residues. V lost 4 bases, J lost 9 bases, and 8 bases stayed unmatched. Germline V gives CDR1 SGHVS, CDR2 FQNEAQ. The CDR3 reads CASSSPRLAGGSEQFF. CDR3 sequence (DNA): TGTGCCAGCAGCTCCCCGCGACTAGCGGGGGGGAGTGAGCAGTTCTTC.

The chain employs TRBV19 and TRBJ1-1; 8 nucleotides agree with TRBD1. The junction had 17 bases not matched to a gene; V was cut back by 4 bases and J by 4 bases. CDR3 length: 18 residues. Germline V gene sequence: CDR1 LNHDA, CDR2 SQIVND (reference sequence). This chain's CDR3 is CASSSERQGRGIPTEAFF. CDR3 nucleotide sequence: TGTGCCAGTAGTAGCGAACGACAGGGGCGGGGAATTCCCACTGAAGCTTTCTTT.

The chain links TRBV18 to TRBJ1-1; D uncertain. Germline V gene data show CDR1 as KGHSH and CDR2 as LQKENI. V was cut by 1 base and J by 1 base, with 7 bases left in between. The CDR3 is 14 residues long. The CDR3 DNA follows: TGTGCCAGCTCACCACTTCCGGAGAACACTGAAGCTTTCTTT. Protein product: CASSPLPENTEAFF.

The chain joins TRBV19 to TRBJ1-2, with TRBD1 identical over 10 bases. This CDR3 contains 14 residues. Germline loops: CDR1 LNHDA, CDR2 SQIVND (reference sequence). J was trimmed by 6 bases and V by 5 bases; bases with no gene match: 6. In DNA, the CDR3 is TGTGCCAGTAGTGCGACAGGGGGCATACATGGCTACACCTTC. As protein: CASSATGGIHGYTF.

CDR3 in amino acids: CASSYRQVLPYEQYF. The CDR3, as DNA: TGTGCCAGCAGTTACAGACAGGTACTACCCTACGAGCAGTACTTC. V is TRBV6-5 and J is TRBJ2-7; D might be TRBD1 (6 bases). The germline V gene encodes CDR1 MNHEY and CDR2 SVGAGI. Trimming stripped 2 bases from V and 2 bases from J, with 13 bases between. The CDR3 consists of 15 residues.